Listed below are T cell receptor beta chains from one sample, sequenced in a study of blood T cell repertoires in COVID-19. Generated by immunoSEQ multiplex PCR, the TCRdb table keeps only in-frame clones and is missing some. The sample comprises tens of thousands of clones, 87% of which are singletons, and roughly 3.9% rests with the top ten. Sequencing was performed on peripheral blood. The receptors stem from a man aged 35-49 years with COVID-19, enrolled during active disease. Each CDR3 is given with its conserved first and last residue. Each record gives: clone size, V gene, J gene, D gene, CDR3 protein, CDR3 DNA. The D gene is left open where the match is weak. Not every row has a clone size; where given, it reads once, few, many or a size class.

.,TRBV11-3,TRBJ1-2,.,CASSPLDRMNGYTF,TGTGCCAGCAGCCCCCTGGACAGAATGAATGGCTACACCTTC
.,TRBV30,TRBJ1-4,TRBD1,CAWSVQGDRDEKLFF,TGTGCCTGGAGTGTACAGGGGGACAGGGATGAAAAACTGTTTTTT
.,TRBV27,TRBJ1-4,.,CASSSRRRGTNEKLFF,TGTGCCAGCAGTTCCCGACGACGGGGAACTAATGAAAAACTGTTTTTT
.,TRBV18,TRBJ2-5,TRBD2,CASSPAYQSGTSGGARETQYF,TGTGCCAGCTCACCAGCATACCAATCCGGGACTAGCGGGGGGGCCAGAGAGACCCAGTACTTC
.,TRBV6-4,TRBJ2-3,TRBD2,CASRPGLAGDADTQYF,TGTGCCAGCAGACCCGGACTAGCGGGAGACGCAGATACGCAGTATTTT
.,TRBV5-1,TRBJ1-1,.,CASSSVAFSGNTEAFF,TGCGCCAGCAGCTCGGTGGCATTTTCAGGGAACACTGAAGCTTTCTTT
.,TRBV2,TRBJ2-2,TRBD2,CASTLTSGGNTGELFF,TGTGCCAGCACCCTGACTAGCGGGGGGAACACCGGGGAGCTGTTTTTT
.,TRBV5-1,TRBJ1-1,TRBD1,CASSADRGQNEAFF,TGCGCCAGCAGCGCAGACAGGGGGCAGAATGAAGCTTTCTTT
once,TRBV18,TRBJ2-1,TRBD2,CASSPPGASGPQGFF,TGTGCCAGCTCACCACCAGGGGCTAGCGGCCCCCAGGGGTTCTTC
few,TRBV7-8,TRBJ1-5,.,CASSPRRETNQPQHF,TGTGCCAGCAGCCCCAGACGGGAAACCAATCAGCCCCAGCATTTT
.,TRBV3-1/TRBV3-2,TRBJ1-2,.,CASSQDLAVNYGYTF,TGTGCCAGCAGCCAAGATCTTGCAGTTAACTATGGCTACACCTTC
.,TRBV7-9,TRBJ2-7,TRBD2,CASSATSDLSYEQYF,TGTGCCAGCAGCGCTACTAGCGACCTCTCCTACGAGCAGTACTTC
.,TRBV7-3,TRBJ1-1,TRBD1,CASSLRQGGTEAFF,TGTGCCAGCAGCTTAAGACAGGGGGGCACTGAAGCTTTCTTT
.,TRBV5-1,TRBJ1-4,TRBD1,CASSLKQGGSEKLFF,TGCGCCAGCAGCTTAAAGCAGGGGGGCTCGGAAAAACTGTTTTTT